A single sample gave rise to the 8 T cell receptor beta chains below, sequenced in a study of identical twins. In TCRdb, the 5' RACE reads were re-called with MiXCR into one record per CDR3 protein. Here the sample spans approximately 260,000 distinct CDR3 sequences, about 8.3% being singletons. The same data also contributed to another study, on yellow fever vaccine responses in identical twins.

Material for sequencing was CD8+ T cells sorted from blood. These receptors all stem from a woman between 18 and 29 years old in good health.

This clonotype showed up just a few times. V and J are TRBV20-1 and TRBJ2-1, with D perhaps TRBD2 (6 bases). This CDR3 spans 13 amino acids. The germline V gene encodes CDR1 DFQATT and CDR2 SNEGSKA (reference sequence). Deletions cut 6 bases from V and 6 bases from J, with 15 bases between. This CDR3 reads CSAQGSGVNEQFF. In DNA, the CDR3 is TGCAGTGCCCAGGGTTCGGGAGTCAATGAGCAGTTCTTC.

This clonotype showed up many times. The chain recombines TRBV4-2 with TRBJ2-7; 7 bases agree with TRBD2. The V gene end was trimmed by 6 bases and the J gene end by 3 bases; junction bases not matched to a gene: 8. The CDR3 consists of 14 residues. The germline V gene encodes CDR1 LGHNA and CDR2 YNFKEQ. In DNA form, the CDR3 reads TGTGCCAGCAGTGTGGGGAGGGGAGACTACGAGCAGTACTTC. Protein product: CASSVGRGDYEQYF.

Only a few counts were recorded for this clonotype. The genes are TRBV6-2 or TRBV6-3 and TRBJ2-7; weak D call: TRBD1 (6 bases). Trimming pared 4 bases from V and 0 bases from J, leaving 16 bases between. Germline loops: CDR1 MNHEY, CDR2 SVGEGT. CDR3 length: 16 residues. The CDR3 is CASSLLTGRSSYEQYF. CDR3 DNA sequence: TGTGCCAGCAGTTTACTGACAGGCCGGAGCTCCTACGAGCAGTACTTC.

There are many counts of this clonotype. The chain is built from TRBV6-2 or TRBV6-3 and TRBJ1-5, with TRBD1 matching 7 bases. V shed 5 bases, J shed 3 bases, and the junction held 10 bases outside the gene matches. The CDR3 loop spans 16 amino acids. CDR1 MNHEY and CDR2 SVGEGT come from the germline V gene. CDR3 nucleotides: TGTGCCAGCAGTCAAAAACGGACAGGCGACAATCAGCCCCAGCATTTT. Residues: CASSQKRTGDNQPQHF.

This clonotype was observed many times. This chain connects TRBV12-3 or TRBV12-4 to TRBJ2-1; the D is unclear. This CDR3 is built from 12 residues. With 6 bases removed from V and 6 bases from J, the gap between germline ends came to 9 bases. The CDR3 sequence: CASSEPGNEQFF. The DNA of the CDR3 is TGTGCCAGCAGCGAGCCCGGCAATGAGCAGTTCTTC.

The V gene is TRBV4-3, the J gene TRBJ2-7, with a weak D call TRBD2 (5 bases). The CDR3 sequence is 16 residues long. The germline gives CDR1 LGHNA, CDR2 YSLEER. V lost 3 bases and J 2 bases, leaving 17 bases between the germline ends. CDR3 region: CASSHAFGGPTYEQYF. In DNA form, the CDR3 reads TGCGCCAGCAGCCATGCCTTCGGCGGGCCGACCTACGAGCAGTACTTC.

This clonotype has a single count. The chain carries TRBV6-2 or TRBV6-3 and TRBJ2-7; D not resolved. Germline V lookup: CDR1 MNHEY, CDR2 SVGEGT. V was pared by 2 bases and J by 4 bases, with 12 bases between. CDR3 length: 14 amino acids. The CDR3 loop reads CASSYLGQLYEQYF. The DNA of the CDR3 is TGTGCCAGCAGTTACCTCGGGCAGCTTTACGAGCAGTACTTC.

This clonotype was counted at least ten times. This chain connects TRBV13 to TRBJ1-1; unclear D gene. From germline, CDR1 is PRHDT and CDR2 FYEKMQ (reference sequence). The germline V and J ends were trimmed by 0 bases and 3 bases, with 5 bases remaining between them. The CDR3 covers 13 residues. CDR3 sequence reads: CASSLGRYTEAFF. The CDR3 bases are TGTGCCAGCAGCTTAGGACGGTACACTGAAGCTTTCTTT.